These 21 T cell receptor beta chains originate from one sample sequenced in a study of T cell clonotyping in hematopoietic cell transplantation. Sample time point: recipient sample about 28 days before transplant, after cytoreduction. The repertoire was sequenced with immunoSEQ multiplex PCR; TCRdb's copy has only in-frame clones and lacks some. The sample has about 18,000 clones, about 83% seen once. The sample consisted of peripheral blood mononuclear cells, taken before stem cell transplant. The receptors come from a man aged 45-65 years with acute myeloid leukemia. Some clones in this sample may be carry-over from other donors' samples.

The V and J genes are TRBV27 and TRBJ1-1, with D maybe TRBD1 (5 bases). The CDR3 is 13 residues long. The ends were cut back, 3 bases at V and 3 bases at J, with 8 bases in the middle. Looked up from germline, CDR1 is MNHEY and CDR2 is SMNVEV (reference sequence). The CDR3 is CASSLPRDTEAFF. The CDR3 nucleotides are TGTGCCAGCAGTTTGCCCAGGGACACTGAAGCTTTCTTT.

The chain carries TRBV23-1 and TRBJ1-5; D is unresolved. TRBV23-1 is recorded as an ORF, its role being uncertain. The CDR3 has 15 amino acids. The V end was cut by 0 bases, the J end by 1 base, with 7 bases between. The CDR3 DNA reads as TGCGCCAGCAGTCAATCAGGAGAGAGCAATCAGCCCCAGCATTTT. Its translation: CASSQSGESNQPQHF.

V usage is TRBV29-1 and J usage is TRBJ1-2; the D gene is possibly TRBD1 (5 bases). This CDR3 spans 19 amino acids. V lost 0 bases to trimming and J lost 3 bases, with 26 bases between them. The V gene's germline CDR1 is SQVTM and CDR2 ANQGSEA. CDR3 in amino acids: CSVEDFPATVTTRYYGYTF. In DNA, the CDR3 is TGCAGCGTTGAAGATTTTCCCGCGACAGTTACGACCAGGTACTATGGCTACACCTTC.

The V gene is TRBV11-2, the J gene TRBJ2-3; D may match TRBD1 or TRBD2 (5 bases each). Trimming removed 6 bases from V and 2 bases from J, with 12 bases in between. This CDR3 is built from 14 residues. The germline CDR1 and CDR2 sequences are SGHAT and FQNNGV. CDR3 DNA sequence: TGTGCCAGCAGACCGGGACCACTCACAGATACGCAGTATTTT. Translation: CASRPGPLTDTQYF.

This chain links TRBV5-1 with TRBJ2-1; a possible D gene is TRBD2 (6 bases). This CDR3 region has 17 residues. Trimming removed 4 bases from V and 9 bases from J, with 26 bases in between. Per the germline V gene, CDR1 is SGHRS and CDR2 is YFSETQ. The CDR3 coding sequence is TGCGCCAGCAGCGCACCCGGGGACTTGGGGTTCGGTACTGAGCAGTTCTTC. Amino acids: CASSAPGDLGFGTEQFF.

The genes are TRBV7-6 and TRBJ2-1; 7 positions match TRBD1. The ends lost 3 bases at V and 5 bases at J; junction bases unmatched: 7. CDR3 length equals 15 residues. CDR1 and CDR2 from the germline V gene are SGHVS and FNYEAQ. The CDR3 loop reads CASSFGGQLDNEQFF. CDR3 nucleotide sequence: TGTGCCAGCAGCTTTGGGGGACAGTTGGACAATGAGCAGTTCTTC.

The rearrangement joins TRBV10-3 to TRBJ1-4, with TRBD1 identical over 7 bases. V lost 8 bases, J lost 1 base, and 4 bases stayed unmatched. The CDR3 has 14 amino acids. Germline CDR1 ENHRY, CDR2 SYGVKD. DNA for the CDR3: TGTGCCATCGGTAGGACAGGAACTAATGAAAAACTGTTTTTT. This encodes CAIGRTGTNEKLFF.

CDR3 protein: CASHRGTGAYEQYF. The DNA for the CDR3 is TGTGCCAGCCACCGGGGGACAGGGGCCTACGAGCAGTACTTC. The rearrangement uses TRBV27 and TRBJ2-7; the match to TRBD1 covers 10 bases. V dropped 8 bases and J dropped 2; count of bases not matched to a gene: 6. Germline assignment: CDR1 MNHEY and CDR2 SMNVEV (reference sequence). This CDR3 region has 14 residues.

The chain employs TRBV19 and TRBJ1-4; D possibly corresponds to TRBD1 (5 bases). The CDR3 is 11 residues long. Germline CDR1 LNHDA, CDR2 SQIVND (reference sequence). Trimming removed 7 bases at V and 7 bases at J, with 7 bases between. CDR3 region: CASKRGEKLFF. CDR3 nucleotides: TGTGCCAGTAAAAGGGGTGAAAAACTGTTTTTT.

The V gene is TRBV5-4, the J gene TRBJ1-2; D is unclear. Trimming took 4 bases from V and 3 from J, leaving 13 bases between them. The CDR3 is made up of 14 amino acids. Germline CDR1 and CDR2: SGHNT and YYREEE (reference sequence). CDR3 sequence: CASSRVSKDYGYTF. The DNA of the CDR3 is TGTGCCAGCAGCCGGGTGTCAAAAGACTATGGCTACACCTTC.

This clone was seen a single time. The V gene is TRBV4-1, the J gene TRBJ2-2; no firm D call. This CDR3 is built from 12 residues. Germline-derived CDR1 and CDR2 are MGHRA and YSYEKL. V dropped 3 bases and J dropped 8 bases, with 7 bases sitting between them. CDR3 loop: CASSQSRGELFF. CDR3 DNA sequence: TGCGCCAGCAGCCAGTCAAGGGGGGAGCTGTTTTTT.

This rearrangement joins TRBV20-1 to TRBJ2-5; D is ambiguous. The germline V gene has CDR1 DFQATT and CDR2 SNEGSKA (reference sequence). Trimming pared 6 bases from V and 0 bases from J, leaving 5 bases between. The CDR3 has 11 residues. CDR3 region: CSAQYQETQYF. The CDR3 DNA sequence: TGCAGTGCCCAGTACCAAGAGACCCAGTACTTC.

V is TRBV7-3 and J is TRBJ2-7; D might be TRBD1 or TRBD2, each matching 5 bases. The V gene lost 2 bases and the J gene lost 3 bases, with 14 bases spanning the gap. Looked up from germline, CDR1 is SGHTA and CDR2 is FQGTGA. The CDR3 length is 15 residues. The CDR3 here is CASSLGTARGYEQYF. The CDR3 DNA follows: TGTGCCAGCAGCTTAGGGACGGCGAGGGGCTACGAGCAGTACTTC.

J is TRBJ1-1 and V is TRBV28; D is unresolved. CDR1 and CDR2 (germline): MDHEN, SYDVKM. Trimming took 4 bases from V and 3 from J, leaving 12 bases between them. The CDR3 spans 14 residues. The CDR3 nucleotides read TGTGCCAGCAGTTCTCGGGAGAATGACACTGAAGCTTTCTTT. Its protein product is CASSSRENDTEAFF.

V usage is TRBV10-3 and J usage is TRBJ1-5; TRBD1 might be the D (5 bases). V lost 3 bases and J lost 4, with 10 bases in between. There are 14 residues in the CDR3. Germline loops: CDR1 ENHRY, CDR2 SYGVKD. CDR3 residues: CAISDMGGNQPQHF. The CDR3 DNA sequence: TGTGCCATCAGTGATATGGGGGGTAATCAGCCCCAGCATTTT.

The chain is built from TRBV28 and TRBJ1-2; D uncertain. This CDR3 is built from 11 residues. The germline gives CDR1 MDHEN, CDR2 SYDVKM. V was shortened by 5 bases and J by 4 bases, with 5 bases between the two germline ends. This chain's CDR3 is CASSRVYGYTF. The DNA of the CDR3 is TGTGCCAGCAGTCGGGTCTATGGCTACACCTTC.

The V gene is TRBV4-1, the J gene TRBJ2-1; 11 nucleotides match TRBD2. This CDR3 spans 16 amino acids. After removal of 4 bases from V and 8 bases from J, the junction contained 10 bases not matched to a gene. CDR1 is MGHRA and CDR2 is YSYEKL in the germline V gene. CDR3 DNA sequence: TGCGCCAGCAGCCCTCGGCTAGCGGGGGGTGGCGATGAGCAGTTCTTC. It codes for CASSPRLAGGGDEQFF.

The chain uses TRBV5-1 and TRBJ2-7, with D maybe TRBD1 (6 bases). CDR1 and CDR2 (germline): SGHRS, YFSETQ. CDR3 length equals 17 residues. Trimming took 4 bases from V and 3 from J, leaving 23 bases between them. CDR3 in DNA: TGCGCCAGCAGCCGAAAGCAACCCGGGACAAAGTACTACGAGCAGTACTTC. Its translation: CASSRKQPGTKYYEQYF.

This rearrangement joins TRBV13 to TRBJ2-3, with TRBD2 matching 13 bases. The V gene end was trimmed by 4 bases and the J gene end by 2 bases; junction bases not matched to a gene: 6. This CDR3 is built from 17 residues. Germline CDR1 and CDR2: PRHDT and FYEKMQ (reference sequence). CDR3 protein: CASSSGLAGALTDTQYF. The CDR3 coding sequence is TGTGCCAGCAGCTCCGGACTAGCGGGGGCCCTCACAGATACGCAGTATTTT.

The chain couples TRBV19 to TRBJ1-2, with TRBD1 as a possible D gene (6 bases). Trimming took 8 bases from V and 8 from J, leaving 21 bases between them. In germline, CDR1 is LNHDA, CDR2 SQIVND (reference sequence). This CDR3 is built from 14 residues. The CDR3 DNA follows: TGTGCCAGTCGGGCAGGGGCGAGCCCTGAAGGCTACACCTTC. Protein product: CASRAGASPEGYTF.

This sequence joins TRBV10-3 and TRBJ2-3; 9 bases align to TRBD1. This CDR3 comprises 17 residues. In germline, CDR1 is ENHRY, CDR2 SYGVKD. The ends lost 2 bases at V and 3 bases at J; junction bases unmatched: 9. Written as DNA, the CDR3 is TGTGCCATCAGTGAGGATCCAACAGGGGGCCGGACAGATACGCAGTATTTT. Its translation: CAISEDPTGGRTDTQYF.